Below, 27 T cell receptor beta chains from the same sample are listed, as sequenced in a study of regulatory T cells in long-lasting Graves disease. Documented time point: newly diagnosed GD, antithyroid drugs for less than 3 months. PBMC-extracted RNA yielded the TCR library. To make TCR beta libraries, researchers used iRepertoire HTBI primers and Arm-PCR of CDR3 regions. MiXCR, applied by TCRdb to the multiplex PCR reads, yields one record per CDR3 protein. The top ten clones hold 25% of a sample with around 480,000 distinct CDR3 sequences, roughly a sixth of them seen once. The same sample was also used in a study of T cells in Graves' hyperthyroidism and ophthalmopathy.

This specimen was peripheral blood mononuclear cells (PBMCs), taken at new diagnosis, from a patient treated with antithyroid drugs. These receptors all come from a woman aged 35 to 60 with Graves disease.

This clonotype was observed a few times. CDR3 sequence: CAWFPGQGYTEAFF. In DNA, the CDR3 is TGTGCCTGGTTCCCGGGACAGGGGTACACTGAAGCTTTCTTT. The gene calls are TRBV30 and TRBJ1-1; 10 bases line up with TRBD1. J lost 3 bases, V lost 5 bases, and 6 bases had no gene match. The germline V gene encodes CDR1 GTSNPN and CDR2 SVGIG (reference sequence). This CDR3 has 14 residues.

The genes are TRBV20-1 and TRBJ2-2; D ambiguous. CDR3 length: 11 residues. Trimming removed 5 bases at V and 3 bases at J, with 4 bases between. CDR1 and CDR2 from the germline V gene are DFQATT and SNEGSKA (reference sequence). Written as DNA, the CDR3 is TGCAGTGCTCAGGACACCGGGGAGCTGTTTTTT. Its translation: CSAQDTGELFF.

This clonotype was observed a handful of times. V is TRBV15 and J is TRBJ2-5, with D unresolved. The CDR3 contains 15 residues. V was cut by 0 bases and J by 5 bases, with 13 bases left in between. In germline, CDR1 is LNHNV, CDR2 YYDKDF (reference sequence). The CDR3 spells CATSRDPSSKETQYF. In DNA form, the CDR3 reads TGTGCCACCAGCAGAGATCCCAGCAGTAAGGAGACCCAGTACTTC.

The rearrangement links TRBV19 to TRBJ2-1; 11 bases match TRBD1. The germline CDR1 and CDR2 sequences are LNHDA and SQIVND (reference sequence). CDR3 size: 15 residues. V dropped 7 bases and J dropped 7; count of bases not matched to a gene: 9. This CDR3 reads CASNLGQGAFNEQFF. CDR3 in DNA: TGTGCCAGTAACCTCGGACAGGGGGCCTTTAATGAGCAGTTCTTC.

The CDR3 sequence is CASSSQWGTDYGYTF. CDR3 DNA sequence: TGTGCCAGCAGCTCCCAATGGGGGACAGACTATGGCTACACCTTC. V is TRBV7-2 and J is TRBJ1-2; 7 nucleotides align to TRBD1. J was trimmed by 3 bases and V by 4 bases; bases with no gene match: 8. Germline-derived CDR1 and CDR2 are SGHTA and FQGNSA. The CDR3 has 15 residues.

This clonotype came up many times. The V gene is TRBV28, the J gene TRBJ1-6; no firm D call. Germline values: CDR1 MDHEN, CDR2 SYDVKM. The V gene lost 2 bases and the J gene lost 12 bases, with 8 bases spanning the gap. This CDR3 contains 12 residues. CDR3 residues: CASSLADLPLHF. The DNA of the CDR3 is TGTGCCAGCAGTTTAGCGGATTTACCCCTCCACTTT.

This clonotype was recorded at least ten times. The genes are TRBV28 and TRBJ1-6; 8 bases fit TRBD1. Germline V CDR1 and CDR2: MDHEN, SYDVKM. Losses at the gene ends were 4 bases for V and 5 bases for J; bases not matched to a gene: 4. This CDR3 region has 15 residues. The CDR3 region has the DNA TGTGCCAGCAGTTACGGGACAGGCGATAATTCACCCCTCCACTTT. Translation: CASSYGTGDNSPLHF.

This clonotype occurred many times. This rearrangement joins TRBV7-2 to TRBJ1-6; maybe TRBD1 (5 bases). CDR3 length equals 16 residues. Looked up from germline, CDR1 is SGHTA and CDR2 is FQGNSA. Trimming shortened V by 5 bases and J by 5 bases, and 16 bases separated the two germline ends. Here the CDR3 reads CASSGPGGSDNSPLHF. CDR3 nucleotide sequence: TGTGCCAGCAGCGGACCCGGGGGGTCGGATAATTCACCCCTCCACTTT.

This clonotype appeared many times. This chain uses TRBV25-1 with TRBJ2-7; 8 bases match TRBD2. Trimming at V came to 3 bases and at J to 2 bases, leaving 0 bases not matched to a gene. This CDR3 comprises 13 residues. Germline V gene sequence: CDR1 MGHDK, CDR2 SYGVNS. This CDR3 reads CASSDGGAYEQYF. The CDR3 DNA reads TGTGCCAGCAGTGACGGGGGGGCCTACGAGCAGTACTTC.

This clonotype was seen many times. V is TRBV18 and J is TRBJ2-7; tentative D call: TRBD1 (6 bases). Trimming removed 0 bases at V and 2 bases at J, with 14 bases between. Germline V gene sequence: CDR1 KGHSH, CDR2 LQKENI. The CDR3 consists of 16 residues. CDR3 protein: CASSPPKTGDAYEQYF. In nucleotides, the CDR3 is TGTGCCAGCTCACCACCGAAGACAGGTGATGCCTACGAGCAGTACTTC.

This clonotype appeared many times. The chain is built from TRBV2 and TRBJ2-2; 7 nucleotides agree with TRBD2. V shed 3 bases and J 6 bases; nucleotides not matched to a gene: 7. The CDR3 runs 15 residues. Germline CDR1 SNHLY, CDR2 FYNNEI. CDR3 DNA: TGTGCCAGCAGTGATGGGAGGGTTGCTCCCGGGGAGCTGTTTTTT. This encodes CASSDGRVAPGELFF.

This clonotype was counted at least ten times. This chain uses TRBV2 with TRBJ2-7, with D perhaps matching TRBD2 (5 bases). Looked up from germline, CDR1 is SNHLY and CDR2 is FYNNEI. The CDR3 has 14 residues. The V end was cut by 2 bases, the J end by 1 base, with 9 bases between. The CDR3 DNA reads as TGTGCCAGCAGTGAACGGGGTTCTTCCTACGAGCAGTACTTC. Protein sequence: CASSERGSSYEQYF.

This chain links TRBV7-9 with TRBJ2-7; D uncertain. Germline values: CDR1 SEHNR, CDR2 FQNEAQ (reference sequence). The V end lost 3 bases, the J end lost 0 bases, and 6 bases lay between the germline ends. The CDR3 has 13 residues. CDR3 amino acids: CASSLDVSYEQYF. CDR3 DNA: TGTGCCAGCAGCTTGGACGTCTCCTACGAGCAGTACTTC.

The chain recombines TRBV7-9 with TRBJ1-1; no reliable D call. The CDR3 runs to 13 residues. In germline, CDR1 is SEHNR, CDR2 FQNEAQ (reference sequence). V was trimmed by 1 base and J by 8 bases, leaving 11 bases between them. The CDR3 loop reads CASSLVGALEAFF. CDR3 DNA sequence: TGTGCCAGCAGCTTAGTCGGTGCCCTCGAAGCTTTCTTT.

About this clonotype: A much larger clone is a single base away; this may be a read error. As DNA, the CDR3 is TGTGCCAGCAGTAAGGGGAATGAGCAGTTCTTC. This encodes CASSKGNEQFF. This chain joins TRBV5-6 and TRBJ2-1; D possibly corresponds to TRBD1 (5 bases). Trimming removed 5 bases from V and 7 bases from J, with 7 bases in between. The V gene's germline CDR1 is SGHDT and CDR2 YYEEEE. There are 11 residues in the CDR3.

There are a few counts of this clonotype. The rearrangement uses TRBV9 and TRBJ2-1; D might be TRBD2 (5 bases). Trimming shortened V by 4 bases and J by 6 bases, and 11 bases separated the two germline ends. Germline V gives CDR1 SGDLS, CDR2 YYNGEE. This CDR3 is built from 13 residues. CDR3 region: CASSPQDFNEQFF. The CDR3 DNA reads as TGTGCCAGCAGCCCTCAGGACTTCAATGAGCAGTTCTTC.

This clonotype turned up a few times. The J gene is TRBJ1-1, the V gene TRBV19; 7 bases align to TRBD1. Germline V gene sequence: CDR1 LNHDA, CDR2 SQIVND (reference sequence). The CDR3 consists of 14 residues. V dropped 7 bases and J dropped 5; count of bases not matched to a gene: 10. The DNA for the CDR3 is TGTGCCAGTACCGAACGACAGGGCGGTACTGAAGCTTTCTTT. The encoded protein is CASTERQGGTEAFF. The full variable domain, rest sourced from reference TRBV19 and TRBJ1-1, is DGGITQSPKYLFRKEGQNVTLSCEQNLNHDAMYWYRQDPGQGLRLIYYSQIVNDFQKGDIAEGYSVSREKKESFPLTVTSAQKNPTAFYLCASTERQGGTEAFFGQGTRLTVV.

There are a few counts of this clonotype. The V gene is TRBV9, the J gene TRBJ1-6; a weak D match, TRBD1 (6 bases). CDR1 SGDLS and CDR2 YYNGEE come from the germline V gene. The CDR3 is 14 amino acids. The V end was cut by 8 bases, the J end by 1 base, with 10 bases between. The CDR3 nucleotides are TGTGCCAGAACAGGGAAGTCCTATAATTCACCCCTCCACTTT. Residues: CARTGKSYNSPLHF. Looking up the rest from reference TRBV9 and TRBJ1-6 gives the full variable domain: DSGVTQTPKHLITATGQRVTLRCSPRSGDLSVYWYQQSLDQGLQFLIQYYNGEERAKGNILERFSAQQFPDLHSELNLSSLELGDSALYFCARTGKSYNSPLHFGNGTRLTVT.

This clonotype was recorded a few times. The junction shows a germline mismatch at one end, possibly a read error. The rearrangement joins TRBV20-1 to TRBJ1-3; no clear D gene. Germline CDR1 reads DFQATT; CDR2 reads SNEGSKA (reference sequence). The CDR3 is made up of 13 amino acids. The DNA of the CDR3 is TGCAGTGCTACCCAGGACTCTGGAAACACCTTATATTTT. This sequence encodes CSATQDSGNTLYF.

Only a few counts were recorded for this clonotype. V is TRBV20-1 and J is TRBJ2-3; 7 bases line up with TRBD2. Looked up from germline, CDR1 is DFQATT and CDR2 is SNEGSKA (reference sequence). V lost 4 bases, J lost 4 bases, and 11 bases stayed unmatched. This CDR3 is built from 15 residues. This chain's CDR3 is CSANPSGWFSDTQYF. CDR3 DNA sequence: TGCAGTGCTAACCCTAGCGGTTGGTTTTCAGATACGCAGTATTTT.

V gene TRBV6-5 combines with J gene TRBJ1-4, with 8 bases matching TRBD1. The length of the CDR3 is 19 residues. The V segment lost 0 bases and the J segment 3 bases; nucleotides outside the gene matches: 12. Per the germline V gene, CDR1 is MNHEY and CDR2 is SVGAGI. The CDR3: CASSYSITAGGLANEKLFF. CDR3 coding DNA: TGTGCCAGCAGTTACTCTATTACGGCAGGGGGCCTGGCTAATGAAAAACTGTTTTTT.

DNA for the CDR3: TGTGCCAGCAGTTTATTAGGGACAGCGAATCAGCCCCAGCATTTT. It specifies CASSLLGTANQPQHF. The rearrangement joins TRBV27 to TRBJ1-5, with 7 nucleotides matching TRBD1. Germline assignment: CDR1 MNHEY and CDR2 SMNVEV (reference sequence). The J segment lost 4 bases and the V segment lost 1 base, leaving 4 bases of the junction unmatched. The CDR3 has 15 amino acids.

This clonotype was seen a few times. The V call is TRBV19, the J call TRBJ2-7; TRBD1 might be the D (5 bases). The V end lost 10 bases, the J end lost 3 bases, and 16 bases lay between the germline ends. Germline CDR1 is LNHDA and CDR2 is SQIVND (reference sequence). This CDR3 has 13 residues. The CDR3 region is CATPFCRDYEQYF. The CDR3 nucleotides are TGTGCCACCCCATTCTGCAGGGACTACGAGCAGTACTTC.

This clonotype has more than one count but fewer than ten. This sequence joins TRBV12-3 or TRBV12-4 and TRBJ1-2, with D perhaps matching TRBD1 (5 bases). CDR3 size: 14 residues. Deletions cut 8 bases from V and 2 bases from J, with 15 bases between. DNA of the CDR3: TGTGCCAGCGGCACGGGACGGCTGAACTATGGCTACACCTTC. Encoded protein: CASGTGRLNYGYTF.

In its sample, this clonotype was seen a few times. Mismatch with germline at one junction end may stem from a read error. This rearrangement joins TRBV5-6 to TRBJ1-3; the D is unclear. CDR1 and CDR2 (germline): SGHDT, YYEEEE. This CDR3 is 15 amino acids long. This CDR3 reads CASSPDPGSGTTIYF. DNA for the CDR3: TGTGCCAGCAGCCCCGACCCGGGCTCTGGAACCACCATATATTTT.

This clonotype has more than one count but fewer than ten. A clone one base away is much larger, so this may be a read error. The chain combines TRBV11-2 with TRBJ2-1; D might be TRBD1 or TRBD2, each matching 6 bases. The CDR3 totals 14 residues. Germline assignment: CDR1 SGHAT and CDR2 FQNNGV. V lost 2 bases and J lost 10, with 15 bases in between. CDR3 in amino acids: CASSLIGGTSEQFF. DNA of the CDR3: TGTGCCAGCAGCTTAATCGGGGGCACATCCGAGCAGTTCTTC.

The chain has TRBV4-1 and TRBJ2-7; 9 bases align to TRBD1. Germline V gives CDR1 MGHRA, CDR2 YSYEKL. This CDR3 contains 16 residues. Trimming cost V 1 base and J 4 bases; bases outside gene matches: 8. CDR3 nucleotides: TGCGCCAGCAGCCAAGCTAAAGGACAGGGGCGATACGAGCAGTACTTC. It encodes CASSQAKGQGRYEQYF.